This TCR beta chain is from a study of identical twins listed by TCRdb under 2016. Describing the broader study: TCR alpha and beta repertoires from monozygotic twins, unrelated adults of various ages and cord blood were deep-sequenced to test whether fetal clonotypes persist. To rule out contamination, replicate twin experiments were performed at different times with different library preparation protocols. The research as a whole found: Recombination models systematically underestimated out-of-frame TCR alpha sharing in monozygotic twins but agreed with sharing between unrelated individuals. Out-of-frame TCR alpha sequences shared between twins showed an excess of low generation-probability sequences compared with coincidental sharing between unrelated individuals. Zero-insertion analyses could be partly confounded by invariant T cells such as MAIT and iNKT, although diverse VJ usage argued against such confounding for most clonotypes. Excess twin sharing in beta out-of-frame sequences was weaker because fewer shared sequences lowered the signal-to-noise ratio. Abundant cord blood beta clonotypes had fewer insertions, young adult naive repertoires showed a similar but weaker trend, and memory repertoires showed no such trend. Conclusions relied on cross-sectional statistical analysis, since the same donors could not be followed over many years.

Taken from the germline V gene (reference sequence), the CDR1 and CDR2 loops are DFQATT and SNEGSKA. The CDR3 numbers 15 residues from cysteine through phenylalanine. Only the CDR3 region is kept as DNA, spanning 45 bases read in frame from base 1. Trimmed from V: 0 bases; trimmed from J: 11 bases; junction bases lacking a gene match: 9. As to this clonotype: Its antigen remains undetermined. No qualities accompany the bases; no much larger clone lies one base away.

Every donor was a healthy Caucasian. Library preparation employed 5' RACE. The sample was run on an Illumina HiSeq 2000. A universal primer binding site was introduced by template switching, and a unique molecular identifier was present in the final cDNA, enabling accurate counting of TCR cDNA molecules. First-strand cDNA for TCR alpha and beta chains was synthesized from specific primers in the conserved constant-segment region. To control for contamination, every cDNA library was double barcoded, receiving both a SMART-Mk sample barcode and Illumina barcodes. TruSeq adapter sequences, together with Illumina sample barcodes, were added in two successive PCR steps. Sequencing of the TCR alpha and beta cDNA libraries was done on the Illumina HiSeq platform using custom primers. Turning to the authors' computational methods: Unique molecular identifiers were extracted from raw reads with MiGEC, and CDR3 positions were determined with MiXCR. Recombination models were inferred per individual with the repgenHMM and IGoR tools using an EM algorithm. Shared clonotypes were analyzed with the tcR package in R, and sharing was normalized by the product of cloneset sizes. Out-of-frame nonproductive sequences were analyzed to study raw recombination free of thymic and clonal selection effects. TCRdb took the public reads, trimmed them with fastp at Q25, ran MiXCR for clone calling and kept in-frame beta chains. Each entry is one CDR3 protein sequence, shown with its most common DNA and genes. These V and J calls derive from TCRdb rather than the authors' analysis. The sample table lists 1,800,000 or so distinct CDR3 sequences, about 30% of them with a count of one. The top ten clones comprise approximately 0.25% of the sample.

This receptor was taken from a newborn girl in good health. Source material: cord blood. This chain is built from TRBV20-1 and TRBJ2-5; the central 13 bases match TRBD2. The CDR3 is CSARDGLAGEYQQYF. Here is the DNA: TGCAGTGCTAGAGACGGACTAGCGGGGGAGTACCAGCAGTACTTC.